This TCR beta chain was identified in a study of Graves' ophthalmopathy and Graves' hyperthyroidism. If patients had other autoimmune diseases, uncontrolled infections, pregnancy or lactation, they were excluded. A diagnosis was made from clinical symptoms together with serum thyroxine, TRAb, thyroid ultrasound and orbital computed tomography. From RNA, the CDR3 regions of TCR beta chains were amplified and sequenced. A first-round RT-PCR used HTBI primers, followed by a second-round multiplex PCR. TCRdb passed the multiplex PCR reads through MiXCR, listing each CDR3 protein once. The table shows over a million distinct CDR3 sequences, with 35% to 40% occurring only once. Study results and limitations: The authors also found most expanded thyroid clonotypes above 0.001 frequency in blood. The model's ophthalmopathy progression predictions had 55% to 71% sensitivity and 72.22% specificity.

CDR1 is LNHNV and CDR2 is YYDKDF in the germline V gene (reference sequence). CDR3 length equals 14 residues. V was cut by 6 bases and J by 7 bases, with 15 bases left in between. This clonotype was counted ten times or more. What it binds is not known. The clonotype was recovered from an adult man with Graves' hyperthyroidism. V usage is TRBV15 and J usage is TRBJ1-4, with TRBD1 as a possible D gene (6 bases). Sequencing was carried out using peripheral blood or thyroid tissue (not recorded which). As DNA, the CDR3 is TGTGCCACCAGGGCCCGGCAGGGGATTGAAAAACTGTTTTTT. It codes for CATRARQGIEKLFF. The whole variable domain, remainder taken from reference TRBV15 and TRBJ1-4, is DAMVIQNPRYQVTQFGKPVTLSCSQTLNHNVMYWYQQKSSQAPKLLFHYYDKDFNNEADTPDNFQSRRPNTSFCFLDIRSPGLGDTAMYLCATRARQGIEKLFFGSGTQLSVL.